This T cell receptor beta chain was sequenced for a study of blood T cell repertoires in COVID-19. This CDR3 has 14 amino acids. Germline V gene data show CDR1 as LGHDT and CDR2 as YNNKEL (reference sequence). The V and J ends lost 3 bases and 6 bases, in that order; junction bases with no gene match: 5. Some clones are missing from TCRdb's copy, which holds only in-frame ones; the method was immunoSEQ multiplex PCR. Of nearly 85,000 clones listed, approximately 82% are singletons. Sequencing was carried out using peripheral blood. This chain uses TRBV3-1 (or the pseudogene TRBV3-2) with TRBJ2-1; 7 bases are a match to TRBD1. This sequence originates from a woman aged 55 to 70 with acute or convalescent COVID-19. For the CDR3, the DNA is TGTGCCAGCAGCCAGAACAGGGGATCCAATGAGCAGTTCTTC. Translated: CASSQNRGSNEQFF.